This T cell receptor beta chain was recorded in a study of T cell clonality in common variable immunodeficiency. The germline CDR1 and CDR2 sequences are SNHLY and FYNNEI. The V end was cut by 11 bases, the J end by 6 bases, with 16 bases between. This CDR3 contains 12 residues. Equal genomic DNA amounts from CVID and control samples were sequenced. The data were produced by immunoSEQ multiplex PCR, yet TCRdb's version contains in-frame clones alone and is incomplete. This record lists 50,000 to 60,000 clones, none seen once only, and the top ten clones contain 5.4%. Notes on the study in general: CVID subjects had higher TCRbeta clonality than healthy controls, most marked in about a third. Patient heterogeneity in the CVID cohort limited correlations between repertoire features and clinical complications.

This clone was counted a few times. Its antigen is unknown. The read ends 3 residues before the CDR3 terminus; that terminus is restored from the germline J gene. This TCR derives from a person aged 18 to 70 in good health. Sequenced sample: peripheral blood mononuclear cells. This rearrangement joins TRBV2 to TRBJ1-1, with TRBD1 as a possible D gene (6 bases). Incomplete CDR3 DNA: TGTGCCGAGGGGGTGGGAGCTTCTGAA. It translates to CAEGVGASE. The whole CDR3 sequence reads CAEGVGASEAFF.